Below, one TCR beta chain is given with its context. Its target is unknown. V lost 1 base and J lost 2; bases outside the gene matches: 4. The CDR3 contains 15 residues. Germline assignment: CDR1 SGHRS and CDR2 YFSETQ. TCRdb keeps only in-frame clones here, not all; method: immunoSEQ multiplex PCR. The sample lists around 100,000 clones; roughly four fifths were seen once. This entry belongs to a study of radiotherapy plus CTLA-4 blockade in lung cancer. The overall study: Across the patients, objective responses occurred in approximately 19%, and disease control in roughly 31%. Notes on the study in general: Clones derived from tumor TCRs expanded in blood after radiotherapy plus ipilimumab. With interferon-beta, early dynamics of blood T cell clones were reported to best predict response.

The chain combines TRBV5-1 with TRBJ2-5; 8 nucleotides align to TRBD2. The specimen comprised peripheral blood, sampled from a patient treated with radiotherapy plus ipilimumab. The origin of this receptor is a human donor with non-small cell lung cancer that progressed on radiotherapy plus ipilimumab. Some clones in this sample may be carry-over from other donors' samples. The CDR3 DNA reads as TGCGCCAGCAGCTTGAACACGGGGGGGCAAGAGACCCAGTACTTC. Amino acids: CASSLNTGGQETQYF.